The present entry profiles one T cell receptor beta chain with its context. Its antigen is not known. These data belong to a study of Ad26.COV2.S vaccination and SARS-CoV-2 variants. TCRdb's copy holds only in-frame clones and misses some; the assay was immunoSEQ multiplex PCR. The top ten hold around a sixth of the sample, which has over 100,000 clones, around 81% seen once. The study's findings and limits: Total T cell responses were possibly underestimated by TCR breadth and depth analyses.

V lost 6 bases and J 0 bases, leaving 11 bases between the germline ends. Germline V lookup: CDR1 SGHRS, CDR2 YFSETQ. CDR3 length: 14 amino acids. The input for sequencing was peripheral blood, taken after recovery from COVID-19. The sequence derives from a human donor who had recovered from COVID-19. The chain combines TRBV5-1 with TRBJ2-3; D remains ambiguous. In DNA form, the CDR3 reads TGCGCCAGCACAGACACATCTAGCACAGATACGCAGTATTTT. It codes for CASTDTSSTDTQYF.